This T cell receptor (beta chain) was identified in a study of T cell responses to AZD1222 COVID-19 vaccine. Study results and limitations: At study baseline, merely roughly 6 AZD1222 recipients were seropositive.

The assay was immunoSEQ multiplex PCR, and TCRdb's table has in-frame clones only and misses some. The table lists fewer than 250,000 clones, more than 85% of them singletons. This clone was seen just once. Its target is unknown. Trimming took 5 bases from V and 0 from J, leaving 15 bases between them. This CDR3 is built from 16 residues. Germline-derived CDR1 and CDR2 are SEHNR and FQNEAQ (reference sequence). This TCR came from an adult in good health. This rearrangement joins TRBV7-9 to TRBJ2-3; D is undetermined. Here the sequenced sample was peripheral blood, taken on day 0 of MenACWY control vaccination. The CDR3 DNA follows: TGTGCCAGCAGCCCCCCCGGTGTATTCAGCACAGATACGCAGTATTTT. It codes for CASSPPGVFSTDTQYF.